This entry describes one TCR beta chain. This CDR3 has 13 amino acids. Trimming pared 2 bases from V and 7 bases from J, leaving 11 bases between. Looked up from germline, CDR1 is MRHNA and CDR2 is SNTAGT. This record comes from a study of blood T cell repertoires in COVID-19. Turning to the study itself: Donors in the United States, Italy and Spain gave samples during acute or convalescent COVID-19.

Some clones are missing from TCRdb's copy, which holds only in-frame ones; the method was immunoSEQ multiplex PCR. The sample contains roughly 230,000 clones, roughly 85% of which appear only once. The sequence came from a woman aged 45-65 years who had been exposed to COVID-19. Sequencing was done on a sample of PBMCs or T cells enriched from blood (not recorded which). This chain links TRBV6-4 with TRBJ1-1; D is undetermined. CDR3: CASSDEGRNEAFF. The CDR3 DNA reads TGTGCCAGCAGTGACGAGGGCCGTAATGAAGCTTTCTTT.